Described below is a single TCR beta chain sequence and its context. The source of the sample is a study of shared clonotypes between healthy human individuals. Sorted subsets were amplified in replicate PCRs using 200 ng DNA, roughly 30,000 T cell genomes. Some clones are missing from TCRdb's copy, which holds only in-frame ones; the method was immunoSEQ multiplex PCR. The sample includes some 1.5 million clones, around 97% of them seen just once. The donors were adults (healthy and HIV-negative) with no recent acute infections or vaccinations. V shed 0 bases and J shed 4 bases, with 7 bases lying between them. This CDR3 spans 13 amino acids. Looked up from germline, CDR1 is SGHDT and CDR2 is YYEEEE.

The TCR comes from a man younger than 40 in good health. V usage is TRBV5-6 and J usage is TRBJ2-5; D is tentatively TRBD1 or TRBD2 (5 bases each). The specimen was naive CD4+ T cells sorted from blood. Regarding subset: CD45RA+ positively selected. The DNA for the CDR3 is TGTGCCAGCAGCTTGGGGGACGGAGAGACCCAGTACTTC. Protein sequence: CASSLGDGETQYF.